This T cell receptor (beta chain) was sequenced for a study of monozygotic twins with cystic fibrosis. Study observations and caveats: Clonality was generally low (median around 0.009), higher in the most severe patients. Monozygotic CF twins shared more identical nucleotide clonotypes than unrelated patients. No link emerged between shared CDR3 counts and age, concordance or severity.

This clone has just a few counts. Its antigen is undetermined. Germline is not matched at one junction end, which may reflect a read error. Assay used: immunoSEQ multiplex PCR; TCRdb lists only in-frame clones, some missing. The repertoire holds 15,000 or so clones, with around 83% as singletons. This CDR3 is built from 12 residues. Germline V gene lookup returns CDR1 MNHNS and CDR2 SASEGT. The V call is TRBV6-1, the J call TRBJ1-2, with a weak D call TRBD1 (6 bases). The sample consisted of blood. The TCR originated in a boy under 18 with cystic fibrosis. The CDR3 region is CASMDRRYGCTF. Written as DNA, the CDR3 is TGTGCCAGCATGGACAGACGCTATGGCTGCACCTTC.